The 8 T cell receptor beta chains below were found in one sample sequenced in a study of OX40 agonist ivuxolimab in advanced cancers. The table came from immunoSEQ multiplex PCR; TCRdb's copy has only in-frame clones and leaves some out. The data hold roughly 53,000 clones, with more than 80% observed a single time. The material was CD4+ or CD8+ T cells sorted from blood, obtained in a trial of the OX40 agonist ivuxolimab. Every receptor here comes from an adult with an advanced solid tumor such as melanoma, head and neck, liver or kidney cancer.

The chain is built from TRBV28 and TRBJ2-6; TRBD2 might be the D (6 bases). Germline V gene data show CDR1 as MDHEN and CDR2 as SYDVKM. Trimming removed 6 bases from V and 4 bases from J, with 16 bases in between. This CDR3 is built from 16 residues. The CDR3 region has the DNA TGTGCCAGCAGGTTTGCTGGGGGGAGCGGGGCCAACGTCCTGACTTTC. Residues: CASRFAGGSGANVLTF.

There are a few counts of this clone. The chain links TRBV28 to TRBJ1-4; maybe TRBD1 (6 bases). This CDR3 region has 15 residues. Germline CDR1 MDHEN, CDR2 SYDVKM. Trimming removed 2 bases at V and 5 bases at J, with 12 bases between. Here the CDR3 reads CASSLGAGVNEKLFF. In DNA form, the CDR3 reads TGTGCCAGCAGTTTAGGGGCAGGGGTAAATGAAAAACTGTTTTTT.

The chain combines TRBV7-8 with TRBJ1-1; TRBD1 aligns across 7 bases. Germline V lookup: CDR1 SGHVS, CDR2 FQNEAQ. The CDR3 covers 14 residues. The V gene end was trimmed by 2 bases and the J gene end by 6 bases; junction bases not matched to a gene: 6. For the CDR3, the DNA is TGTGCCAGCAGCTTACGAGGGGGCGTCGCTGAAGCTTTCTTT. Its protein product is CASSLRGGVAEAFF.

The sample holds one count of this clone. Written as DNA, the CDR3 is TGTGCCAGCAGTTGGGGGGCGAGGACAGATACGCAGTATTTT. Amino acid sequence: CASSWGARTDTQYF. The rearrangement uses TRBV7-9 and TRBJ2-3, with D possibly being TRBD1 or TRBD2 (6 bases each). Germline V gene data show CDR1 as SEHNR and CDR2 as FQNEAQ (reference sequence). The CDR3 contains 14 residues. Deletions cut 6 bases from V and 3 bases from J, with 13 bases between.

This sequence joins TRBV5-1 and TRBJ2-6; TRBD1 or TRBD2 may be the D gene (5 bases each). The length of the CDR3 is 19 residues. CDR1 and CDR2 from the germline V gene are SGHRS and YFSETQ. V lost 3 bases and J lost 0, with 19 bases in between. The CDR3 here is CASSSLISGRNSGANVLTF. CDR3 DNA sequence: TGCGCCAGCAGCTCACTCATCTCGGGACGGAACTCTGGGGCCAACGTCCTGACTTTC.

This clone was recorded once. This chain links TRBV4-1 with TRBJ1-3; no reliable D call. The CDR3 contains 14 residues. CDR1 and CDR2 from the germline V gene are MGHRA and YSYEKL. V was trimmed by 0 bases and J by 6 bases, leaving 9 bases between them. The CDR3 region has the DNA TGCGCCAGCAGCCAAGATTACAGCCAAAACACCATATATTTT. Its translation: CASSQDYSQNTIYF.

This chain connects TRBV5-1 to TRBJ2-7; TRBD1 matches 7 bases. The CDR3 length is 14 residues. V was pared by 1 base and J by 2 bases, with 3 bases of the junction left unmatched. Germline values: CDR1 SGHRS, CDR2 YFSETQ. The CDR3 sequence is CASSLNRGPYEQYF. The CDR3 nucleotides read TGCGCCAGCAGCTTGAACAGGGGACCCTACGAGCAGTACTTC.

The rearrangement uses TRBV18 and TRBJ1-2, with a possible D match to TRBD1 (6 bases). With 3 bases removed from V and 3 bases from J, the gap between germline ends came to 14 bases. The length of the CDR3 is 15 residues. Germline CDR1 reads KGHSH; CDR2 reads LQKENI. The CDR3 sequence: CASSPLGGGDYGYTF. The CDR3 coding sequence is TGTGCCAGCTCACCCCTGGGTGGGGGCGACTATGGCTACACCTTC.